This TCR beta chain stems from a study of glioma-infiltrating T cells. The iRepertoire nested amplicon-rescue multiplex PCR amplified TCR alpha and beta CDR3s from RNA. Input was roughly 100-450 ng of tissue mRNA or PBMC total RNA. Using its own MiXCR run on the multiplex PCR reads, TCRdb lists one record per CDR3 protein. The table records 100,000 to 150,000 distinct CDR3 sequences, 20% to 25% of them present only once. Whole-study findings and limits: Non-neoplastic patients had below-expected tissue-blood divergence, while all gliomas exceeded expectation.

Points on this clonotype: The target antigen is unknown.

Sequences were obtained from glioma tissue, nonneoplastic brain tissue, or PBMCs (not recorded which). This TCR was sampled from a human donor with low-grade glioma or glioblastoma, undergoing nonglioma brain surgery, or in good health (not recorded which).

The CDR3 loop is CASHRRGGGELFF. DNA for the CDR3: TGTGCCAGTCACCGCCGCGGGGGCGGGGAGCTGTTTTTT. The chain links TRBV2 to TRBJ2-2; 7 nucleotides match TRBD2. CDR1 and CDR2 (germline): SNHLY, FYNNEI. V trimming: 9 bases; J trimming: 7 bases; junction bases outside the gene matches: 8. This CDR3 is 13 amino acids long. Combining the CDR3 with reference TRBV2 and TRBJ2-2 gives the whole variable domain EPEVTQTPSHQVTQMGQEVILRCVPISNHLYFYWYRQILGQKVEFLVSFYNNEISEKSEIFDDQFSVERPDGSNFTLKIRSTKLEDSAMYFCASHRRGGGELFFGEGSRLTVL.